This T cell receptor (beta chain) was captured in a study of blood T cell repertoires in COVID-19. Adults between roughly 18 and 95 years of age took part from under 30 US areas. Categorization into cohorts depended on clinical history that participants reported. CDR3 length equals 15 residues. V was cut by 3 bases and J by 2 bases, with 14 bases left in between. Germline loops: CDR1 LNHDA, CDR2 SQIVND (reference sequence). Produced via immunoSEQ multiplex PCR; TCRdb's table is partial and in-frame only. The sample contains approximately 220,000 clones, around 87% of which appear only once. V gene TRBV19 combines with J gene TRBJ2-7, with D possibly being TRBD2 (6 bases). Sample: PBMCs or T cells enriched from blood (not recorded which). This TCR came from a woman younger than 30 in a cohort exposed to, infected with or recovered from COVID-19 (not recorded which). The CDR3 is CASSIGGDSTYEQYF. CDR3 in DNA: TGTGCCAGTAGTATTGGTGGGGACTCAACCTACGAGCAGTACTTC.